One TCR beta chain is described in this entry. These data come from a study of OX40 agonist ivuxolimab in advanced cancers. The wider study: Melanoma, hepatocellular carcinoma, head and neck or renal cell cancer occurred in dose-escalation patients. A male proportion of about 86% was recorded, with mean age around 55 years and range 23 to 79. Prior therapy, whether anti-PD-1, anti-PD-L1 or anti-CTLA-4, was allowed, and 40% had some.

The method was immunoSEQ multiplex PCR; TCRdb's version includes in-frame clones alone and lacks a portion of them. The profile shows 35,000 to 40,000 clones, approximately 80% of them singletons. The TCR sequence derives from an adult with an advanced solid tumor such as melanoma, head and neck, liver or kidney cancer. The sample was CD4+ or CD8+ T cells sorted from blood, taken in a trial of the OX40 agonist ivuxolimab.

The CDR3 coding sequence is TGTGCCAGCAGCTTAGATGGTTCTAGCACAGATACGCAGTATTTT. Protein: CASSLDGSSTDTQYF. The chain carries TRBV7-6 and TRBJ2-3; D gene uncertain. Germline lookup yields CDR1 SGHVS and CDR2 FNYEAQ. This CDR3 spans 15 amino acids. Trimming left V 1 base short and J 0 bases short, with 8 bases between.